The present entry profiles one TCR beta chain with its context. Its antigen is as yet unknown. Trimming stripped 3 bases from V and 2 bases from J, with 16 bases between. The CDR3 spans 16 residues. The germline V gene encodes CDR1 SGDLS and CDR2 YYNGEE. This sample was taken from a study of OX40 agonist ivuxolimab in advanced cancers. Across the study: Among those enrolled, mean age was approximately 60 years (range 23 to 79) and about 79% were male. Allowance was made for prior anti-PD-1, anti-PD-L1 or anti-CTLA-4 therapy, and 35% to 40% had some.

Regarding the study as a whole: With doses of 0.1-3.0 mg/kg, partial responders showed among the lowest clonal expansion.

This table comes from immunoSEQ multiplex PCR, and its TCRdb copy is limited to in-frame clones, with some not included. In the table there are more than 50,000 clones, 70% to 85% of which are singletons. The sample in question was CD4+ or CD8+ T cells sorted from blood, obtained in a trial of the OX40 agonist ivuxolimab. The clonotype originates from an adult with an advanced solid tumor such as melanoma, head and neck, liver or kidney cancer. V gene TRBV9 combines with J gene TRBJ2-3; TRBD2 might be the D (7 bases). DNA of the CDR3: TGTGCCAGCAGCGCGCGGGGGACAACGGCCACAGATACGCAGTATTTT. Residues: CASSARGTTATDTQYF.